Listed here are 18 T cell receptor beta chains from one sample, sequenced in a study of control samples from healthy donors and cancer patients. The data were produced by immunoSEQ multiplex PCR, yet TCRdb's version contains in-frame clones alone and is incomplete. The profile covers 100,000 to 120,000 clones, with around nine tenths appearing a single time and around 3.5% taken by the ten largest. Sequencing was carried out using PBMCs. These receptors originate from a woman aged 55-70 years with lung cancer.

The chain has TRBV4-1 and TRBJ2-3, with TRBD2 matching over 10 bases. Germline CDR1 is MGHRA and CDR2 is YSYEKL. The CDR3 runs to 16 residues. The junction had 10 bases not matched to a gene; V was cut back by 4 bases and J by 6 bases. The CDR3 loop is CASSRASGSTLDTQYF. In DNA, the CDR3 is TGCGCCAGCAGCCGGGCTAGCGGGAGTACGTTGGATACGCAGTATTTT.

This rearrangement joins TRBV24-1 to TRBJ2-1; D possibly matches TRBD1 or TRBD2 (5 bases each). Germline V gene lookup returns CDR1 KGHDR and CDR2 SFDVKD. Trimming cost V 7 bases and J 4 bases, with 10 bases left between them. The CDR3 is 13 amino acids. CDR3 sequence (DNA): TGTGCCACCAGGGGGGATGGGTACAATGAGCAGTTCTTC. Amino acids: CATRGDGYNEQFF.

The chain carries TRBV7-9 and TRBJ1-2; D not certain. V shed 5 bases and J shed 5 bases, with 12 bases lying between them. Looked up from germline, CDR1 is SEHNR and CDR2 is FQNEAQ (reference sequence). The CDR3 is 13 residues long. The CDR3 sequence: CASSETELYGYTF. CDR3 nucleotides: TGTGCCAGCAGCGAAACCGAACTATATGGCTACACCTTC.

The V and J genes are TRBV10-1 and TRBJ1-1; TRBD1 agrees at 9 bases. J gave up 5 bases and V 6 bases, and 16 bases lay outside the gene matches. Looked up from germline, CDR1 is WNHNN and CDR2 is SYGVQD (reference sequence). The CDR3 consists of 17 residues. The DNA for the CDR3 is TGCGCCAGCAGCCTGAAGGGGACAGGGAGGTACTGGACTGAAGCTTTCTTT. Translation gives CASSLKGTGRYWTEAFF.

The gene calls are TRBV6-2 or TRBV6-3 and TRBJ1-1, with a weak D call TRBD1 (6 bases). V lost 6 bases and J lost 2, with 19 bases in between. There are 16 residues in the CDR3. CDR1 is MNHEY, CDR2 SVGEGT, per germline. The CDR3 DNA follows: TGTGCCAGCAGCCCGAACAGGGTACGAGGAAACACTGAAGCTTTCTTT. Translating it yields CASSPNRVRGNTEAFF.

This chain links TRBV3-1 (or the pseudogene TRBV3-2) with TRBJ2-1; TRBD2 aligns across 10 bases. Germline V CDR1 and CDR2: LGHDT, YNNKEL (reference sequence). With V trimmed by 0 bases and J by 0 bases, 14 bases remained unmatched. The CDR3 has 21 amino acids. The CDR3 spells CASSQDLVLAGSGASYNEQFF. CDR3 coding DNA: TGTGCCAGCAGCCAAGATCTGGTACTAGCGGGAAGTGGGGCCTCCTACAATGAGCAGTTCTTC.

The chain is built from TRBV11-2 and TRBJ1-2; a possible D gene is TRBD1 (5 bases). The CDR3 totals 13 residues. Trimming left V 4 bases short and J 6 bases short, with 12 bases between. CDR1 and CDR2 from the germline V gene are SGHAT and FQNNGV. The CDR3 sequence is CASSSLGEDGYTF. The CDR3, as DNA: TGTGCCAGCAGCTCTCTGGGGGAGGATGGCTACACCTTC.

Written as DNA, the CDR3 is TGTGCCAGCAGCAAAGCAACAAAACCAACAGTAAGGGGGTGGAATGAGCAGTTCTTC. The encoded protein is CASSKATKPTVRGWNEQFF. The chain recombines TRBV21-1 with TRBJ2-1; the listed D gene, TRBD1, was not tested against the DNA. TRBV21-1 represents a pseudogene. This CDR3 region has 19 residues.

This clone occurred once. The rearrangement uses TRBV13 and TRBJ1-1, with D maybe TRBD1 (5 bases). The CDR3 loop spans 15 amino acids. In germline, CDR1 is PRHDT, CDR2 FYEKMQ (reference sequence). Trimming stripped 5 bases from V and 3 bases from J, with 16 bases between. CDR3 loop: CASSLPGRQYTEAFF. CDR3 coding DNA: TGTGCCAGCAGCCTCCCGGGGCGGCAGTACACTGAAGCTTTCTTT.

The V gene is TRBV3-1 (or the pseudogene TRBV3-2), the J gene TRBJ1-2; D not certain. The CDR3 spans 15 residues. Germline values: CDR1 LGHDT, CDR2 YNNKEL (reference sequence). With 1 base removed from V and 4 bases from J, the gap between germline ends came to 13 bases. The CDR3 coding sequence is TGTGCCAGCAGCCAAGTAACCGGAGTTAGCTATGGCTACACCTTC. Translation gives CASSQVTGVSYGYTF.

This chain joins TRBV4-2 and TRBJ1-2; possibly TRBD1 for D (6 bases). The CDR3 runs 19 residues. From germline, CDR1 is LGHNA and CDR2 YNFKEQ. The ends were cut back, 0 bases at V and 2 bases at J, with 22 bases in the middle. The CDR3 is CASSQDPDSLVGLNYGYTF. As DNA, the CDR3 is TGTGCCAGCAGCCAAGATCCGGACAGCCTAGTAGGGCTAAACTATGGCTACACCTTC.

The J gene is TRBJ2-2, the V gene TRBV28, with 13 bases identical to TRBD2. V was clipped by 5 bases and J by 1 base; unmatched bases: 10. Germline V CDR1 and CDR2: MDHEN, SYDVKM. There are 19 residues in the CDR3. CDR3 coding DNA: TGTGCCAGCAGTGGGGACAGGGGGACTAGCGGGAAGAACACCGGGGAGCTGTTTTTT. Translated, it gives CASSGDRGTSGKNTGELFF.

This chain connects TRBV19 to TRBJ2-2, with TRBD1 identical over 11 bases. The junction had 9 bases not matched to a gene; V was cut back by 5 bases and J by 4 bases. The germline V gene has CDR1 LNHDA and CDR2 SQIVND (reference sequence). The CDR3 totals 17 residues. For the CDR3, the DNA is TGTGCCAGTAGTCCTACGAGGGACAGGGGGAGCACCGGGGAGCTGTTTTTT. Its protein product is CASSPTRDRGSTGELFF.

This clone was observed a single time. The gene calls are TRBV6-2 or TRBV6-3 and TRBJ1-1, with D uncertain. Per germline, CDR1 MNHEY and CDR2 SVGEGT. The V end lost 4 bases, the J end lost 1 base, and 10 bases lay between the germline ends. The CDR3 length is 14 residues. Here the CDR3 DNA reads TGTGCCAGCAGTTTCCGTCAAACGAACACTGAAGCTTTCTTT. It translates to CASSFRQTNTEAFF.

The chain recombines TRBV12-3 or TRBV12-4 with TRBJ1-3, with unresolved D. The CDR3 runs to 13 residues. Between the trimmed V and J ends, which lost 5 bases and 8 bases, there was a span of 13 bases. CDR3 loop: CASSPSPSDTIYF. The CDR3 coding sequence is TGTGCCAGCAGTCCGTCCCCGTCGGACACCATATATTTT.

The chain uses TRBV7-8 and TRBJ1-1; D might be TRBD1 (5 bases). The CDR3 extends over 14 amino acids. Trimming took 3 bases from V and 6 from J, leaving 14 bases between them. CDR1 and CDR2 from the germline V gene are SGHVS and FQNEAQ. The CDR3 bases are TGTGCCAGCAGCTTTCGAAGCAGGGACGCTGAAGCTTTCTTT. This encodes CASSFRSRDAEAFF.

The chain is built from TRBV5-4 and TRBJ2-5; 12 bases agree with TRBD2. The germline V gene encodes CDR1 SGHNT and CDR2 YYREEE (reference sequence). CDR3 length: 13 residues. Trimming removed 7 bases from V and 4 bases from J; junction bases left unmatched: 2. The CDR3 sequence is CASRLAGVETQYF. In DNA form, the CDR3 reads TGTGCCAGCCGACTAGCGGGAGTAGAGACCCAGTACTTC.

The rearrangement joins TRBV12-3 or TRBV12-4 to TRBJ1-2; D may be TRBD1 (6 bases). V was trimmed by 6 bases and J by 4 bases, leaving 12 bases between them. This CDR3 spans 13 amino acids. The CDR3 DNA is TGTGCCAGCAGCCCACAGGACAGCTATGGCTACACCTTC. It encodes CASSPQDSYGYTF.